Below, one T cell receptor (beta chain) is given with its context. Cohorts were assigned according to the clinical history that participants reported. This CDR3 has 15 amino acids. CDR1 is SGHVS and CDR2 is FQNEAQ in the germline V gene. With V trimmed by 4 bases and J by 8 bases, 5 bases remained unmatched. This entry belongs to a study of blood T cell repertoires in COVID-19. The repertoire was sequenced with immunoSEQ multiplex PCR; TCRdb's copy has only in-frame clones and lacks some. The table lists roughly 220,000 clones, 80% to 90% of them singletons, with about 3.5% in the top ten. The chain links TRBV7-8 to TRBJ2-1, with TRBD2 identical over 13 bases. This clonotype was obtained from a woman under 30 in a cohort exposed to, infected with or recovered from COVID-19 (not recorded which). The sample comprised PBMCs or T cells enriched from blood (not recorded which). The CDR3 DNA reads TGTGCCAGCAGCTCAGGACTAGCGGGAGTAGATGAGCAGTTCTTC. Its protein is CASSSGLAGVDEQFF.